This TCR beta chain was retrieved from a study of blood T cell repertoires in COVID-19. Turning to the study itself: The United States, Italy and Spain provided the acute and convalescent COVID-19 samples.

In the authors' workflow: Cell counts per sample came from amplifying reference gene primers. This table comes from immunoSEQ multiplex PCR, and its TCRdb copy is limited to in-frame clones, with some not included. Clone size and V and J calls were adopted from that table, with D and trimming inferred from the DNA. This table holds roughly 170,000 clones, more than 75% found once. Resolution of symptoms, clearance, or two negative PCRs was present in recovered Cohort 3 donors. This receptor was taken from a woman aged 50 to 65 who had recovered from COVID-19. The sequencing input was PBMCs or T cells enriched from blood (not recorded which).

The CDR3 spells CATKVGQGVPYEQYF. The CDR3 DNA reads as TGTGCCACCAAGGTTGGACAGGGGGTCCCCTACGAGCAGTACTTC. The genes are TRBV6-5 and TRBJ2-7, with 10 bases lining up with TRBD1. J was trimmed by 2 bases and V by 10 bases; bases with no gene match: 11. Germline assignment: CDR1 MNHEY and CDR2 SVGAGI. This CDR3 is 15 amino acids long.